The 18 T cell receptor beta chains below were found in one sample sequenced in a study of blood T cell repertoires in COVID-19 (dated by TCRdb to the early 2020s). Receptors were amplified or captured by the immunoSEQ multiplex PCR assay. TCRdb mirrors the immuneACCESS table, restricted to in-frame sequences. Some clones are absent from its copies; in checked studies, under half trace to an unresolved V gene, and the reason for the others is unknown. Across this sample there are some 9,000 clones, with approximately 80% seen only once. The ten largest account for around 7.2% of the sample. Sequencing input: peripheral blood. Every receptor here comes from a man in his 70s with active COVID-19.

The J gene is TRBJ2-1, the V gene TRBV5-1; no clear D. This CDR3 is built from 14 residues. Deletions cut 4 bases from V and 5 bases from J, with 13 bases between. The germline V gene has CDR1 SGHRS and CDR2 YFSETQ. CDR3 region: CASSVILRNNEQFF. In DNA form, the CDR3 reads TGCGCCAGCAGCGTAATACTACGGAACAATGAGCAGTTCTTC.

The V gene is TRBV19, the J gene TRBJ2-4, with 7 nucleotides matching TRBD2. The junction had 7 bases not matched to a gene; V was cut back by 5 bases and J by 0 bases. Germline assignment: CDR1 LNHDA and CDR2 SQIVND (reference sequence). The CDR3 loop spans 16 amino acids. CDR3 protein: CASSVGGTLAKNIQYF. The CDR3 DNA reads TGTGCCAGTAGTGTGGGGGGGACTCTAGCCAAAAACATTCAGTACTTC.

This chain connects TRBV5-1 to TRBJ2-5, with 10 bases matching TRBD1. The CDR3 totals 14 residues. The trim removed 5 bases at V and 5 bases at J, leaving 6 bases unmatched. Per the germline V gene, CDR1 is SGHRS and CDR2 is YFSETQ. The CDR3 region is CASRRDRGMETQYF. In nucleotides, the CDR3 is TGCGCCAGCAGGAGGGACAGGGGAATGGAGACCCAGTACTTC.

The chain combines TRBV12-3 or TRBV12-4 with TRBJ1-6, with D perhaps TRBD1 (6 bases). Between the trimmed V and J ends, which lost 5 bases and 10 bases, there was a span of 9 bases. This CDR3 is 12 amino acids long. The CDR3 sequence: CASSKQGSPLHF. The CDR3 DNA sequence: TGTGCCAGCAGTAAACAGGGCTCACCCCTCCACTTT.

This chain uses TRBV27 with TRBJ2-3, with 7 bases that match TRBD1. V was clipped by 6 bases and J by 4 bases; unmatched bases: 13. Germline-derived CDR1 and CDR2 are MNHEY and SMNVEV (reference sequence). The CDR3 contains 16 residues. The CDR3, as DNA: TGTGCCAGCAGCGAACCGAGCCTTACAGGGGCAGATACGCAGTATTTT. This translates into CASSEPSLTGADTQYF.

The table lists this clone with a few counts. Other DNA sequences from this sample encode an identical CDR3 as well. The rearrangement uses TRBV30 and TRBJ2-7; no clear D gene. V was trimmed by 2 bases and J by 2 bases, leaving 16 bases between them. The CDR3 consists of 15 residues. The germline CDR1 and CDR2 sequences are GTSNPN and SVGIG (reference sequence). This CDR3 is CAWSPPLVGAYEQYF. The CDR3 DNA reads TGTGCCTGGAGTCCGCCCCTGGTTGGAGCCTACGAGCAGTACTTC.

CDR3 in DNA: TGCGCCAGCAGCCCACAGACGGCCTGGTCTGGAAACACCATATATTTT. Translation gives CASSPQTAWSGNTIYF. The V and J genes are TRBV4-1 and TRBJ1-3; no firm D call. Germline CDR1 MGHRA, CDR2 YSYEKL. CDR3 length equals 16 residues. The V end was cut by 4 bases, the J end by 1 base, with 14 bases between.

The CDR3 DNA sequence: TGTGCCAGCAGCTTTCCCCCCACAGGGATGGACCAAGAGACCCAGTACTTC. Its protein product is CASSFPPTGMDQETQYF. The rearrangement joins TRBV7-8 to TRBJ2-5, with D possibly matching TRBD1 (6 bases). CDR3 size: 17 residues. Per the germline V gene, CDR1 is SGHVS and CDR2 is FQNEAQ. V lost 3 bases, J lost 0 bases, and 17 bases lay in between.

This clone was seen just once. The CDR3 sequence is CASSLSRGGEQFF. The CDR3 DNA follows: TGTGCCAGCAGCTTGAGCAGGGGCGGAGAGCAGTTCTTC. This rearrangement joins TRBV7-9 to TRBJ2-1, with D perhaps TRBD1 (6 bases). V lost 3 bases to trimming and J lost 10 bases, with 13 bases between them. Germline CDR1 reads SEHNR; CDR2 reads FQNEAQ (reference sequence). This CDR3 comprises 13 residues.

The chain has TRBV9 and TRBJ1-2; 7 bases align to TRBD1. The V gene end was trimmed by 3 bases and the J gene end by 5 bases; junction bases not matched to a gene: 13. CDR3 length equals 16 residues. Per germline, CDR1 SGDLS and CDR2 YYNGEE. CDR3 nucleotides: TGTGCCAGCAGCGCTCCCCCCGGGACAGCCCTTTATGGCTACACCTTC. Translating it yields CASSAPPGTALYGYTF. The full variable domain, rest sourced from reference TRBV9 and TRBJ1-2, is DSGVTQTPKHLITATGQRVTLRCSPRSGDLSVYWYQQSLDQGLQFLIQYYNGEERAKGNILERFSAQQFPDLHSELNLSSLELGDSALYFCASSAPPGTALYGYTFGSGTRLTVV.

The chain joins TRBV18 to TRBJ2-1; 10 positions agree with TRBD2. In germline, CDR1 is KGHSH, CDR2 LQKENI. This CDR3 has 16 residues. The junction had 3 bases not matched to a gene; V was cut back by 2 bases and J by 2 bases. The CDR3 protein is CASSPRTSGTYNEQFF. As DNA, the CDR3 is TGTGCCAGCTCACCAAGGACTAGCGGAACCTACAATGAGCAGTTCTTC.

The J gene is TRBJ2-2, the V gene TRBV7-9; TRBD1 might be the D (6 bases). Germline V gene lookup returns CDR1 SEHNR and CDR2 FQNEAQ (reference sequence). Trimming cost V 3 bases and J 1 base, with 9 bases left between them. This CDR3 is built from 15 residues. CDR3 nucleotide sequence: TGTGCCAGCAGCTTCCGGGACAAGAACACCGGGGAGCTGTTTTTT. It encodes CASSFRDKNTGELFF.

The rearrangement uses TRBV7-2 and TRBJ1-2; D is undetermined. Trimming left V 3 bases short and J 1 base short, with 15 bases between. This CDR3 is 16 amino acids long. The germline CDR1 and CDR2 sequences are SGHTA and FQGNSA. The CDR3 sequence is CASSFGSGIGNYGYTF. The CDR3 nucleotides are TGTGCCAGCAGCTTCGGCTCGGGTATCGGTAACTATGGCTACACCTTC.

This chain links TRBV12-5 with TRBJ1-2; 7 bases match TRBD1. Germline values: CDR1 LGHNT, CDR2 FRNRAP. V shed 6 bases and J 8 bases; nucleotides not matched to a gene: 6. The CDR3 contains 12 residues. The CDR3 loop reads CASGLNRGGYTF. DNA of the CDR3: TGTGCTAGTGGCCTGAACAGGGGCGGCTACACCTTC.

The rearrangement links TRBV11-3 to TRBJ2-1; TRBD2 agrees at 8 bases. Germline V CDR1 and CDR2: SGHNT, YENEEA. CDR3 length equals 14 residues. Here the CDR3 reads CASDDGTSGDEQFF. In DNA, the CDR3 is TGTGCTAGCGACGACGGGACTAGTGGGGATGAGCAGTTCTTC.

The chain has TRBV10-3 and TRBJ2-2; 8 bases map to TRBD2. Trimming at V came to 4 bases and at J to 7 bases, leaving 8 bases not matched to a gene. The CDR3 covers 15 residues. Per the germline V gene, CDR1 is ENHRY and CDR2 is SYGVKD. CDR3 nucleotides: TGTGCCATCAGTGTGAGCGGGAGTACGGGCGGGGAGCTGTTTTTT. Amino acid sequence: CAISVSGSTGGELFF.

This clone is medium-sized in the sample. The chain is built from TRBV19 and TRBJ2-2; 8 nucleotides align to TRBD1. Looked up from germline, CDR1 is LNHDA and CDR2 is SQIVND (reference sequence). This CDR3 has 13 residues. Trimming took 8 bases from V and 4 from J; bases not matched to a gene: 3. The CDR3 region is CASSGTGTGELFF. The CDR3 region has the DNA TGTGCCAGTTCCGGGACAGGCACCGGGGAGCTGTTTTTT.

This clone came up once. The chain links TRBV30 to TRBJ1-2; D perhaps matches TRBD1 (5 bases). There are 14 residues in the CDR3. V was trimmed by 0 bases and J by 4 bases, leaving 12 bases between them. Per the germline V gene, CDR1 is GTSNPN and CDR2 is SVGIG (reference sequence). The CDR3 coding sequence is TGTGCCTGGAGTGTGGGGCGGGGTCCCTATGGCTACACCTTC. It specifies CAWSVGRGPYGYTF.